These 29 T cell receptor beta chains originate from one sample sequenced in a study of blood T cell repertoires in COVID-19. The method was immunoSEQ multiplex PCR; TCRdb's version includes in-frame clones alone and lacks a portion of them. This repertoire shows over 120,000 clones, around 87% found once; its top ten account for roughly 12%. Material for sequencing was PBMCs or T cells enriched from blood (not recorded which). Receptor source: a man between 60 and 70 years old who had recovered from COVID-19.

The rearrangement uses TRBV7-9 and TRBJ2-2; 7 nucleotides line up with TRBD2. Germline V lookup: CDR1 SEHNR, CDR2 FQNEAQ (reference sequence). The length of the CDR3 is 15 residues. V lost 1 base, J lost 1 base, and 0 bases stayed unmatched. The DNA of the CDR3 is TGTGCCAGCAGCTTAGGCGGGGGGAACACCGGGGAGCTGTTTTTT. This sequence encodes CASSLGGGNTGELFF.

V usage is TRBV6-5 and J usage is TRBJ2-5, with TRBD2 matching 11 bases. The CDR3 has 14 amino acids. Germline lookup yields CDR1 MNHEY and CDR2 SVGAGI. Losses at the gene ends were 6 bases for V and 4 bases for J; bases not matched to a gene: 4. The CDR3 reads CASSPGTSGETQYF. DNA of the CDR3: TGTGCCAGCAGCCCCGGGACTAGCGGAGAGACCCAGTACTTC.

This chain joins TRBV18 and TRBJ2-3; tentative D call: TRBD2 (6 bases). With 1 base removed from V and 6 bases from J, the gap between germline ends came to 20 bases. The CDR3 contains 17 residues. Per the germline V gene, CDR1 is KGHSH and CDR2 is LQKENI. Here the CDR3 DNA reads TGTGCCAGCTCACCACGGGAGGTATCCGGAGCTAGGGATACGCAGTATTTT. It specifies CASSPREVSGARDTQYF.

V is TRBV11-2 and J is TRBJ2-7; the match to TRBD1 covers 7 bases. The CDR3 has 15 residues. Germline CDR1 SGHAT, CDR2 FQNNGV. Trimming at V came to 8 bases and at J to 2 bases, leaving 12 bases not matched to a gene. CDR3 amino acids: CASSARSGTAYEQYF. The CDR3 coding sequence is TGTGCCAGCTCTGCCAGATCCGGGACAGCCTACGAGCAGTACTTC.

The gene calls are TRBV7-8 and TRBJ1-6; D remains unclear. The V end lost 1 base, the J end lost 4 bases, and 17 bases lay between the germline ends. The CDR3 is made up of 18 amino acids. CDR1 and CDR2 from the germline V gene are SGHVS and FQNEAQ. This CDR3 is CASSLGGSQGGYNSPLHF. Here the CDR3 DNA reads TGTGCCAGCAGCTTAGGCGGCAGCCAAGGAGGTTATAATTCACCCCTCCACTTT.

V is TRBV5-6 and J is TRBJ1-1; the D is unclear. V shed 1 base and J shed 1 base, with 5 bases lying between them. The CDR3 spans 13 residues. The germline V gene has CDR1 SGHDT and CDR2 YYEEEE. The CDR3 nucleotides are TGTGCCAGCAGCTTGCAGGAGAACACTGAAGCTTTCTTT. It encodes CASSLQENTEAFF.

The chain links TRBV19 to TRBJ2-1; the D gene is possibly TRBD1 (7 bases). The CDR3 totals 16 residues. Per germline, CDR1 LNHDA and CDR2 SQIVND (reference sequence). V was pared by 5 bases and J by 3 bases, with 17 bases between. CDR3 sequence (DNA): TGTGCCAGTAGTCCCCTCGGAGGGGGCTTCTACAATGAGCAGTTCTTC. Its translation: CASSPLGGGFYNEQFF.

CDR3 bases: TGTGCCAGCAGCTTAGAGGGGACAGGTAATTCACCCCTCCACTTT. It codes for CASSLEGTGNSPLHF. The chain joins TRBV7-6 to TRBJ1-6; 8 bases are a match to TRBD1. The CDR3 spans 15 residues. In germline, CDR1 is SGHVS, CDR2 FNYEAQ. Germline trimming cut 1 base from V and 6 bases from J; bases unmatched to any gene: 2.

J is TRBJ2-7 and V is TRBV5-1; no firm D call. This CDR3 is built from 13 residues. The V and J ends lost 3 bases and 0 bases respectively, with 7 bases between them. Looked up from germline, CDR1 is SGHRS and CDR2 is YFSETQ. CDR3 region: CASSYQDSYEQYF. DNA for the CDR3: TGCGCCAGCAGCTACCAGGACTCCTACGAGCAGTACTTC. The variable domain in full, completed from reference TRBV5-1 and TRBJ2-7, reads KAGVTQTPRYLIKTRGQQVTLSCSPISGHRSVSWYQQTPGQGLQFLFEYFSETQRNKGNFPGRFSGRQFSNSRSEMNVSTLELGDSALYLCASSYQDSYEQYFGPGTRLTVT.

In DNA form, the CDR3 reads TGTGCCAGCAGAAAGGGACAGGGGTACACTGAAGCTTTCTTT. Protein product: CASRKGQGYTEAFF. The chain employs TRBV28 and TRBJ1-1, with 10 bases fitting TRBD1. V lost 6 bases to trimming and J lost 3 bases; unmatched junction nucleotides: 4. Germline CDR1 and CDR2: MDHEN and SYDVKM. This CDR3 contains 14 residues. The complete variable domain, with remaining parts taken from reference TRBV28 and TRBJ1-1, reads DVKVTQSSRYLVKRTGEKVFLECVQDMDHENMFWYRQDPGLGLRLIYFSYDVKMKEKGDIPEGYSVSREKKERFSLILESASTNQTSMYLCASRKGQGYTEAFFGQGTRLTVV.

The rearrangement links TRBV9 to TRBJ2-5; TRBD1 is a possible D gene (6 bases). The CDR3 extends over 14 amino acids. Germline assignment: CDR1 SGDLS and CDR2 YYNGEE. The V gene lost 0 bases and the J gene lost 3 bases, with 9 bases spanning the gap. The CDR3 here is CASSVGGGEETQYF. The CDR3 region has the DNA TGTGCCAGCAGCGTAGGAGGGGGAGAAGAGACCCAGTACTTC.

This clone turned up a few times. In DNA, the CDR3 is TGCAGCGTTGCCGTGGACTTGGGCACTGAAGCTTTCTTT. Residues: CSVAVDLGTEAFF. The chain has TRBV29-1 and TRBJ1-1, with no clear D. The germline V and J ends were trimmed by 4 bases and 4 bases, with 13 bases remaining between them. Germline V gene lookup returns CDR1 SQVTM and CDR2 ANQGSEA. This CDR3 is 13 amino acids long.

This chain links TRBV28 with TRBJ2-1; 7 nucleotides agree with TRBD1. The CDR3 runs 14 residues. The V gene's germline CDR1 is MDHEN and CDR2 SYDVKM. J gave up 2 bases and V 7 bases, and 5 bases lay outside the gene matches. The CDR3 spells CASNRGQAYNEQFF. The CDR3, as DNA: TGTGCCAGCAACAGAGGACAGGCCTACAATGAGCAGTTCTTC.

The J gene is TRBJ2-5, the V gene TRBV7-6; 7 positions agree with TRBD2. Trimming at V came to 1 base and at J to 5 bases, leaving 13 bases not matched to a gene. The CDR3 has 17 residues. Germline lookup yields CDR1 SGHVS and CDR2 FNYEAQ. The CDR3 bases are TGTGCCAGCAGCTTAGAGGGTGCGGGAGTCCGGGCGGAGACCCAGTACTTC. Translation: CASSLEGAGVRAETQYF.

The rearrangement uses TRBV14 and TRBJ2-3, with D perhaps matching TRBD1 (5 bases). CDR3 length: 13 amino acids. The V gene's germline CDR1 is SGHDN and CDR2 FVKESK. The germline V and J ends were trimmed by 2 bases and 5 bases, with 8 bases remaining between them. The chain's CDR3 is CASSQWGGDTQYF. CDR3 in DNA: TGTGCCAGCAGCCAATGGGGCGGAGATACGCAGTATTTT.

This clone was counted a single time. The genes are TRBV2 and TRBJ2-7, with D possibly matching TRBD1 (5 bases). Germline values: CDR1 SNHLY, CDR2 FYNNEI. The CDR3 length is 15 residues. The V end lost 4 bases, the J end lost 0 bases, and 13 bases lay between the germline ends. CDR3: CASSGRGAGSYEQYF. DNA of the CDR3: TGTGCCAGCAGTGGTAGGGGCGCTGGCTCCTACGAGCAGTACTTC.

The chain uses TRBV3-1 (or the pseudogene TRBV3-2) and TRBJ1-4; unclear D gene. V lost 2 bases, J lost 8 bases, and 12 bases lay in between. CDR1 is LGHDT and CDR2 is YNNKEL in the germline V gene (reference sequence). The CDR3 loop spans 14 amino acids. CDR3 amino acids: CASSQSRGGEKLFF. The CDR3 DNA is TGTGCCAGCAGCCAAAGCCGGGGTGGGGAAAAACTGTTTTTT.

This sequence joins TRBV11-2 and TRBJ1-6; 9 bases map to TRBD1. The length of the CDR3 is 15 residues. Germline V CDR1 and CDR2: SGHAT, FQNNGV. After removal of 5 bases from V and 10 bases from J, the junction contained 9 bases not matched to a gene. CDR3 DNA sequence: TGTGCCAGCAGCCAAACAGGGGGCGGACGCTCACCCCTCCACTTT. Its translation is CASSQTGGGRSPLHF.

The chain employs TRBV28 and TRBJ1-3; D is uncertain. V was pared by 2 bases and J by 1 base, with 6 bases between. CDR1 and CDR2 from the germline V gene are MDHEN and SYDVKM. The CDR3 covers 14 residues. CDR3 bases: TGTGCCAGCAGTTTAATCTCTTCTGGAAACACCATATATTTT. Its protein product is CASSLISSGNTIYF. Full variable domain (rest looked up from reference TRBV28 and TRBJ1-3): DVKVTQSSRYLVKRTGEKVFLECVQDMDHENMFWYRQDPGLGLRLIYFSYDVKMKEKGDIPEGYSVSREKKERFSLILESASTNQTSMYLCASSLISSGNTIYFGEGSWLTVV.

The chain links TRBV4-1 to TRBJ2-1; 10 nucleotides agree with TRBD2. Germline lookup yields CDR1 MGHRA and CDR2 YSYEKL. The CDR3 covers 17 residues. Unmatched junction bases numbered 10, after V lost 0 bases and J lost 8 bases. CDR3 residues: CASSQEIGASGSYEQFF. CDR3 DNA: TGCGCCAGCAGCCAAGAAATTGGGGCTAGCGGGAGTTATGAGCAGTTCTTC.

V is TRBV11-3 and J is TRBJ2-1, with 7 bases fitting TRBD2. Trimming removed 4 bases from V and 2 bases from J; junction bases left unmatched: 5. The CDR3 is 15 residues long. Germline V lookup: CDR1 SGHNT, CDR2 YENEEA. CDR3 bases: TGTGCCAGCAGCTCTCTAGCGGATACCTACAATGAGCAGTTCTTC. Amino acid sequence: CASSSLADTYNEQFF.

The rearrangement links TRBV14 to TRBJ2-3; unclear D gene. V shed 0 bases and J shed 10 bases, with 11 bases lying between them. The CDR3 is 13 amino acids. Germline loops: CDR1 SGHDN, CDR2 FVKESK. CDR3 nucleotides: TGTGCCAGCAGCCAAGATATCGCGGCCCCGCAGTATTTT. Its protein is CASSQDIAAPQYF. Looking up the rest from reference TRBV14 and TRBJ2-3 gives the full variable domain: EAGVTQFPSHSVIEKGQTVTLRCDPISGHDNLYWYRRVMGKEIKFLLHFVKESKQDESGMPNNRFLAERTGGTYSTLKVQPAELEDSGVYFCASSQDIAAPQYFGPGTRLTVL.

The gene calls are TRBV10-1 and TRBJ1-5; a weak D match, TRBD1 (6 bases). Germline V gene sequence: CDR1 WNHNN, CDR2 SYGVQD (reference sequence). The CDR3 has 16 amino acids. V shed 8 bases and J shed 3 bases, with 20 bases lying between them. CDR3 sequence reads: CASVVVGQSLNQPQHF. CDR3 coding DNA: TGCGCCAGCGTAGTGGTCGGACAGTCCCTCAATCAGCCCCAGCATTTT.

This sequence joins TRBV19 and TRBJ1-4; TRBD1 aligns across 7 bases. Trimming took 2 bases from V and 7 from J; bases not matched to a gene: 4. The CDR3 is 14 amino acids. Germline V gene sequence: CDR1 LNHDA, CDR2 SQIVND (reference sequence). The CDR3 DNA is TGTGCCAGTAGTATAACAGGGGTTGGTGAAAAACTGTTTTTT. Translation: CASSITGVGEKLFF.

V usage is TRBV2 and J usage is TRBJ1-5, with 10 bases identical to TRBD1. The germline gives CDR1 SNHLY, CDR2 FYNNEI. This CDR3 has 16 residues. Trimming at V came to 5 bases and at J to 0 bases, leaving 4 bases not matched to a gene. The CDR3 sequence is CASSRTGGNSNQPQHF. CDR3 in DNA: TGTGCCAGCAGTCGGACAGGGGGAAATAGCAATCAGCCCCAGCATTTT.

The chain has TRBV6-1 and TRBJ1-2, with TRBD1 matching 8 bases. CDR3 size: 14 residues. Germline CDR1 reads MNHNS; CDR2 reads SASEGT. V was pared by 0 bases and J by 8 bases, with 5 bases of the junction left unmatched. This chain's CDR3 is CASSEARTGRGYTF. The CDR3 bases are TGTGCCAGCAGTGAAGCAAGGACAGGGAGGGGCTACACCTTC.

The CDR3 spells CASGLVHGTNTGELFF. The CDR3 DNA is TGTGCTAGTGGTTTGGTACATGGTACGAACACCGGGGAGCTGTTTTTT. J is TRBJ2-2 and V is TRBV12-5, with D uncertain. The CDR3 spans 16 residues. Germline V lookup: CDR1 LGHNT, CDR2 FRNRAP. V lost 0 bases, J lost 0 bases, and 8 bases lay in between. Variable domain in full (rest from reference TRBV12-5 and TRBJ2-2): DARVTQTPRHKVTEMGQEVTMRCQPILGHNTVFWYRQTMMQGLELLAYFRNRAPLDDSGMPKDRFSAEMPDATLATLKIQPSEPRDSAVYFCASGLVHGTNTGELFFGEGSRLTVL.

In this sample, this clone turned up a few times. The V call is TRBV21-1, the J call TRBJ2-7; TRBD2, as called in the table, went unchecked against the DNA. TRBV21-1 has pseudogene status. This CDR3 has 12 residues. The CDR3 protein is CASSPPRGEQYF. The DNA of the CDR3 is TGTGCCAGCAGCCCCCCCCGGGGCGAGCAGTACTTC.

The chain joins TRBV28 to TRBJ1-2; D is undetermined. Germline assignment: CDR1 MDHEN and CDR2 SYDVKM. The CDR3 extends over 17 amino acids. V gave up 1 base and J gave up 0 bases, with 15 bases separating them. CDR3 protein: CASSLSHLSLANYGYTF. DNA for the CDR3: TGTGCCAGCAGTTTATCCCATCTATCGTTAGCTAACTATGGCTACACCTTC.